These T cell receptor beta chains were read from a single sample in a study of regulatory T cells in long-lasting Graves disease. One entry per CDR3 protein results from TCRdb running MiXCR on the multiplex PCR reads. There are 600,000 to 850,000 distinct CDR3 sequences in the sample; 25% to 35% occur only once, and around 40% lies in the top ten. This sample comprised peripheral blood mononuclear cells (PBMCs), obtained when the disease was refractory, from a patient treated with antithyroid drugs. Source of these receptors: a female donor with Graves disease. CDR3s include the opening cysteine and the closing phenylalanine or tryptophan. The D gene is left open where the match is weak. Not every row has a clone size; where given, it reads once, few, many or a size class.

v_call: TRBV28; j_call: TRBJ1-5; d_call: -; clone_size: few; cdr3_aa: CASREDGGPQSQHF; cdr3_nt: TGTGCCAGCAGGGAGGACGGGGGTCCCCAGTCCCAGCATTTT
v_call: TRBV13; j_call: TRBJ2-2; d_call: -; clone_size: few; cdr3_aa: CASSLRVLGGTPNTGELFF; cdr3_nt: TGTGCCAGCAGCTTACGAGTTTTGGGCGGTACACCGAACACCGGGGAGCTGTTTTTT
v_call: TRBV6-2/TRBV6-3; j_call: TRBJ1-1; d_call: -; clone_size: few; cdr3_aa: CASIRVGNTEAFF; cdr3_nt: TGTGCCAGCATCCGGGTTGGGAACACTGAAGCTTTCTTT
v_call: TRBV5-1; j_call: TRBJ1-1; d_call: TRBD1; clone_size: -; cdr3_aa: CASSPRTGTGSNTEAFF; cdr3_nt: TGCGCCAGCAGCCCGAGAACCGGGACAGGTTCGAACACTGAAGCTTTCTTT
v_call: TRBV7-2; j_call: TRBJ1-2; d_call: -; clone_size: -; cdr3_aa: CASSSSRTSTSGYTF; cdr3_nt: TGTGCCAGCAGCTCCTCCCGGACTTCGACGAGTGGCTACACCTTC
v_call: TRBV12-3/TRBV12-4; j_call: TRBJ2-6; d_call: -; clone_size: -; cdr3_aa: CATSLGTGLGSGANVLTF; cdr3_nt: TGTGCCACCAGTTTGGGGACGGGACTTGGCTCTGGGGCCAACGTCCTGACTTTC
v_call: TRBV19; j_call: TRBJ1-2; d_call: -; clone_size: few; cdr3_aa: CASSIDSGTYGYTF; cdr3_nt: TGTGCCAGTAGTATAGATTCTGGGACCTATGGCTACACCTTC
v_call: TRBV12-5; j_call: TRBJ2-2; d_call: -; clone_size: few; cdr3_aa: CASAPSLGISNTGELFF; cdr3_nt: TGTGCTAGTGCCCCCTCTCTCGGGATTTCGAACACCGGGGAGCTGTTTTTT
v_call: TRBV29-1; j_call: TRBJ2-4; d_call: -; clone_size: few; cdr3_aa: CSVAQENIQYF; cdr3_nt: TGCAGCGTTGCGCAGGAAAACATTCAGTACTTC
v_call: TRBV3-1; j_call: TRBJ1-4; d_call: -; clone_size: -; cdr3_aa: CASSQEARPEKLFF; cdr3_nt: TGTGCCAGCAGCCAAGAAGCAAGGCCTGAAAAACTGTTTTTT
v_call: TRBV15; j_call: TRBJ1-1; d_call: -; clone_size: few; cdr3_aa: CATSTLGRGATEAFF; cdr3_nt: TGTGCCACCAGCACCCTGGGACGGGGGGCCACTGAAGCTTTCTTT
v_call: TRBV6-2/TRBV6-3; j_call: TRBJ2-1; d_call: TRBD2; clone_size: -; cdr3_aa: CASSYPPTSGSFNEQFF; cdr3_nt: TGTGCCAGCAGTTACCCCCCGACTAGCGGGAGTTTCAATGAGCAGTTCTTC
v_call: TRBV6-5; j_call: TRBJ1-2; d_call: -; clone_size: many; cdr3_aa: CASSYGGINYGYTF; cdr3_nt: TGTGCCAGCAGTTACGGGGGAATTAACTATGGCTACACCTTC
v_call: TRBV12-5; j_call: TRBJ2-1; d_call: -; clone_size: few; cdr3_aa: CASGLVGTYPYNEQFF; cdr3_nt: TGTGCTAGTGGTTTGGTGGGGACATACCCTTACAATGAGCAGTTCTTC
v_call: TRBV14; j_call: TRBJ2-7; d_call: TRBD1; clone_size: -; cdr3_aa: CASSQDLGQAYEQYF; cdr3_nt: TGTGCCAGCAGCCAAGATCTGGGACAGGCCTACGAGCAGTACTTC
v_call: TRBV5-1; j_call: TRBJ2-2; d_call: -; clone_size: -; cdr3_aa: CASSSRRGDRGYTGELFF; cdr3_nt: TGCGCCAGCAGCTCCCGACGAGGGGATAGGGGATACACCGGGGAGCTGTTTTTT
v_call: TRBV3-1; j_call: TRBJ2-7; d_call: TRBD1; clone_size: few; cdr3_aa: CASSYETGGPPEQYF; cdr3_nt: TGTGCCAGCAGCTACGAGACAGGGGGACCGCCCGAGCAGTACTTC
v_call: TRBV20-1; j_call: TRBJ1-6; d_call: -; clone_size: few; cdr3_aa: CSANQQGGPLHF; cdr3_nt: TGCAGTGCTAATCAACAGGGTGGGCCCCTCCACTTT
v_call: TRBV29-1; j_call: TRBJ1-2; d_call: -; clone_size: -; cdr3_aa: CSAEDNYGYTF; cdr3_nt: TGCAGCGCCGAGGACAACTATGGCTACACCTTC
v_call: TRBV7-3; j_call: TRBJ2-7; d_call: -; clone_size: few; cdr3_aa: CASSLTGDATYEQYF; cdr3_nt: TGTGCCAGCAGCTTAACTGGGGACGCAACCTACGAGCAGTACTTC
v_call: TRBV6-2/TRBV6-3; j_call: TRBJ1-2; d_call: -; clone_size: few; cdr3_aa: CASSEVPENYGYTF; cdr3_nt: TGTGCCAGCAGTGAAGTACCCGAAAACTATGGCTACACCTTC
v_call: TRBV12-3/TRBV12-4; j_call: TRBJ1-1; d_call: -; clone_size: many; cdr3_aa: CASKLGGSRVNTEAFF; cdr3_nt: TGTGCCAGCAAATTAGGGGGAAGTAGGGTGAACACTGAAGCTTTCTTT
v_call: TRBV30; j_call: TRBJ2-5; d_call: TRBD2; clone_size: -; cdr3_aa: CASNQAGQETQYF; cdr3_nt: TGTGCCTCCAACCAAGCGGGACAAGAGACCCAGTACTTC
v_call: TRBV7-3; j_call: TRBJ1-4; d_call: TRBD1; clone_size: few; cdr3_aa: CASSLDGQANEKLFF; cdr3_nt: TGTGCCAGCAGCTTAGACGGACAGGCTAATGAAAAACTGTTTTTT
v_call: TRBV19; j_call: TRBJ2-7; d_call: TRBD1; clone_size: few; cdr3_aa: CASSDHGTGVGEQYF; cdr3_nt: TGTGCCAGTAGTGATCACGGGACAGGGGTGGGAGAGCAGTACTTC
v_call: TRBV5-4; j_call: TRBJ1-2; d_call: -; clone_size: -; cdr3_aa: CASSLDRQIYGYTF; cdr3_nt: TGTGCCAGCAGCTTGGATAGACAGATTTATGGCTACACCTTC
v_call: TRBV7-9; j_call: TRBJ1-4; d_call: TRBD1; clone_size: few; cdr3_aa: CASRRDQGDREKLFF; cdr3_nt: TGTGCCAGCAGGCGAGACCAGGGGGATCGAGAAAAACTGTTTTTT
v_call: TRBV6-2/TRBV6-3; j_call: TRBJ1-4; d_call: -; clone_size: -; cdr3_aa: CATNRVKEKLFF; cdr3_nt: TGTGCCACTAACAGGGTTAAGGAAAAACTGTTTTTT
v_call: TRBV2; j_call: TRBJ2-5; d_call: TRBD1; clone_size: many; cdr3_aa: CASSIDRGRETQYF; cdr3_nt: TGTGCCAGCAGTATTGACAGGGGGCGAGAGACCCAGTACTTC
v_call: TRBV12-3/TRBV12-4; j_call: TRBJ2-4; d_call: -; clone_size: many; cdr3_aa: CASSLESGGRVKNIQYF; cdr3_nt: TGTGCCAGCAGTTTAGAGTCCGGGGGGCGCGTCAAAAACATTCAGTACTTC
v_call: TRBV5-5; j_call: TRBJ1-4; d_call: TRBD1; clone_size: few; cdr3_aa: CASSRGYQGAVGEKLFF; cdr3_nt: TGTGCCAGCAGCCGGGGGTACCAGGGGGCGGTTGGGGAAAAACTGTTTTTT
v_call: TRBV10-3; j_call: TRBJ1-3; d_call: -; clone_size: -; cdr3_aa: CAIKSPFSGNTIYF; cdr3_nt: TGTGCCATCAAGAGCCCGTTCTCTGGAAACACCATATATTTT
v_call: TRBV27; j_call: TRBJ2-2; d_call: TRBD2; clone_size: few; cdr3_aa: CASSLRAGVIGELFF; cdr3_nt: TGTGCCAGCAGTTTAAGGGCGGGAGTTATCGGGGAGCTGTTTTTT